The 32 T cell receptor beta chains below come from one sample, sequenced in a study of CD8 T cells in ankylosing spondylitis. TCRdb re-analysed the 5' RACE reads in MiXCR, keeping a single row per CDR3 protein. The table lists 180,000 or so distinct CDR3 sequences, around a tenth of them singletons. Sequencing was carried out using blood, either unsorted or a sorted T cell fraction (not recorded which). The receptors come from a male donor with ankylosing spondylitis or in good health (not recorded which).

This clonotype was observed at least ten times. V gene TRBV7-8 combines with J gene TRBJ2-3; the D is unclear. In germline, CDR1 is SGHVS, CDR2 FQNEAQ. V lost 2 bases to trimming and J lost 2 bases, with 11 bases between them. This CDR3 is built from 15 residues. CDR3: CASSLRAGVTDTQYF. In DNA form, the CDR3 reads TGTGCCAGCAGCTTAAGGGCCGGAGTCACAGATACGCAGTATTTT.

This clonotype was seen at least ten times. The chain links TRBV2 to TRBJ1-3, with unresolved D. The CDR3 loop spans 14 amino acids. V was pared by 8 bases and J by 4 bases, with 15 bases between. CDR1 and CDR2 from the germline V gene are SNHLY and FYNNEI. CDR3 protein: CASVEGPGGNTIYF. The CDR3 DNA follows: TGTGCCAGCGTCGAGGGTCCGGGAGGAAACACCATATATTTT.

Concerning this clonotype: Possible read error: a much larger clone is one base away. As DNA, the CDR3 is TGCAGTGCCAACTTTGACGGGGGATACGAGCAGTACTTC. Translating it yields CSANFDGGYEQYF. The rearrangement links TRBV20-1 to TRBJ2-7, with D maybe TRBD2 (6 bases). Germline V gene lookup returns CDR1 DFQATT and CDR2 SNEGSKA (reference sequence). This CDR3 region has 13 residues. Trimming took off 6 bases at V and 4 bases at J, with 16 bases between the two ends.

In regard to this clonotype: This may arise from a read error, as a much more abundant clone is one base away. The chain is built from TRBV5-1 and TRBJ1-1, with D unresolved. V was pared by 1 base and J by 1 base, with 11 bases between. CDR3 length: 15 amino acids. Per germline, CDR1 SGHRS and CDR2 YFSETQ. CDR3 bases: TGCGCCAGCAGCTTGATCGAGGGAGAGAACACTGAAGCTTTCTTT. It yields the protein CASSLIEGENTEAFF.

A remark on this clonotype: An end of the junction does not agree with germline; a read error may underlie this. V gene TRBV11-1 combines with J gene TRBJ2-2; 8 bases align to TRBD1. The length of the CDR3 is 15 residues. Germline lookup yields CDR1 SGHAT and CDR2 FQDESV (reference sequence). CDR3 residues: CACSPGGQNTGELFF. CDR3 bases: TGTGCCTGCAGCCCAGGGGGCCAGAACACCGGGGAGCTGTTTTTT. Supplemented by reference TRBV11-1 and TRBJ2-2, the full variable domain reads EAEVAQSPRYKITEKSQAVAFWCDPISGHATLYWYRQILGQGPELLVQFQDESVVDDSQLPKDRFSAERLKGVDSTLKIQPAELGDSAMYLCACSPGGQNTGELFFGEGSRLTVL.

J is TRBJ2-1 and V is TRBV20-1; weak D call: TRBD1 (6 bases). V gave up 4 bases and J gave up 10 bases, with 17 bases separating them. Germline values: CDR1 DFQATT, CDR2 SNEGSKA (reference sequence). The CDR3 has 13 amino acids. For the CDR3, the DNA is TGCAGTGCTACCAGGGTGGCAGGGGTGGAGCAGTTCTTC. Its protein product is CSATRVAGVEQFF.

This clonotype was found many times. V is TRBV5-1 and J is TRBJ1-1; D remains ambiguous. The CDR3 runs to 16 residues. CDR1 is SGHRS, CDR2 YFSETQ, per germline. Deletions cut 5 bases from V and 3 bases from J, with 20 bases between. CDR3: CASSRVPPGLDTEAFF. The CDR3 DNA reads as TGCGCCAGCAGTCGGGTGCCGCCAGGTTTGGACACTGAAGCTTTCTTT.

The J gene is TRBJ1-1, the V gene TRBV20-1; perhaps TRBD1 as D (5 bases). CDR1 DFQATT and CDR2 SNEGSKA come from the germline V gene (reference sequence). V lost 6 bases to trimming and J lost 0 bases, with 14 bases between them. The CDR3 length is 14 residues. The CDR3 DNA is TGCAGTGCCCCCCGGGGGGGTATGAACACTGAAGCTTTCTTT. This gives the protein CSAPRGGMNTEAFF.

The table lists this clonotype with many counts. This chain links TRBV4-1 with TRBJ2-2, with D unresolved. V lost 2 bases and J lost 3, with 4 bases in between. Germline lookup yields CDR1 MGHRA and CDR2 YSYEKL. The CDR3 extends over 13 amino acids. CDR3 amino acids: CASSQLDTGELFF. CDR3 bases: TGCGCCAGCAGCCAACTTGACACCGGGGAGCTGTTTTTT.

There are many counts of this clonotype. The gene calls are TRBV6-1 and TRBJ2-1, with TRBD2 matching over 12 bases. The CDR3 extends over 17 amino acids. CDR1 MNHNS and CDR2 SASEGT come from the germline V gene. J gave up 2 bases and V 5 bases, and 7 bases lay outside the gene matches. CDR3 sequence: CASSHKGLAGPYNEQFF. Written as DNA, the CDR3 is TGTGCCAGCAGTCATAAGGGACTAGCGGGCCCCTACAATGAGCAGTTCTTC.

This clonotype has at least ten counts. The CDR3 loop reads CASSERDRGYNEQFF. The CDR3 nucleotides are TGTGCCAGCAGTGAAAGGGACAGGGGCTACAATGAGCAGTTCTTC. This chain links TRBV25-1 with TRBJ2-1; TRBD1 agrees at 10 bases. The germline V gene has CDR1 MGHDK and CDR2 SYGVNS. The CDR3 has 15 amino acids. V lost 2 bases to trimming and J lost 3 bases; unmatched junction nucleotides: 1.

This clonotype was seen more than once but under ten times. The V and J genes are TRBV11-3 and TRBJ2-5; 8 nucleotides align to TRBD2. This CDR3 contains 15 residues. Germline lookup yields CDR1 SGHNT and CDR2 YENEEA. The V and J ends lost 1 base and 1 base, in that order; junction bases with no gene match: 2. The CDR3 region has the DNA TGTGCCAGCAGCTTAGCCGGGACTAGCCAAGAGACCCAGTACTTC. Encoded protein: CASSLAGTSQETQYF.

Many counts were recorded for this clonotype. The J gene is TRBJ1-1, the V gene TRBV15, with TRBD1 matching 8 bases. Germline V lookup: CDR1 LNHNV, CDR2 YYDKDF (reference sequence). V lost 3 bases and J lost 4; bases outside the gene matches: 10. The CDR3 extends over 16 amino acids. The CDR3 reads CATSSDRRGPGTEAFF. CDR3 in DNA: TGTGCCACCAGCAGCGATCGCAGGGGGCCGGGCACTGAAGCTTTCTTT.

This clonotype has ten or more counts. The rearrangement joins TRBV29-1 to TRBJ2-6; 9 nucleotides line up with TRBD1. CDR3 length: 17 amino acids. J was trimmed by 3 bases and V by 6 bases; bases with no gene match: 12. Germline CDR1 reads SQVTM; CDR2 reads ANQGSEA. Here the CDR3 DNA reads TGCAGCGTGGCCGCCGGGACAGGGTTACATGGGGCCAACGTCCTGACTTTC. As protein: CSVAAGTGLHGANVLTF.

On this clonotype: One base away lies a much larger clone, so this may be a sequencing read error. The chain uses TRBV3-1 and TRBJ2-7; tentative D call: TRBD2 (5 bases). Trimming pared 1 base from V and 3 bases from J, leaving 13 bases between. Germline CDR1 reads LGHDT; CDR2 reads YNNKEL (reference sequence). The CDR3 has 15 amino acids. For the CDR3, the DNA is TGTGCCAGCAGCCAAGTCCGAGTGGGAGACTACGAGCAGTACTTC. It codes for CASSQVRVGDYEQYF.

This clonotype has a count of ten or more. This chain links TRBV3-1 with TRBJ2-3; perhaps D is TRBD1 or TRBD2 (5 bases each). CDR1 and CDR2 (germline): LGHDT, YNNKEL (reference sequence). The ends were cut back, 1 base at V and 7 bases at J, with 18 bases in the middle. The CDR3 covers 16 residues. CDR3 loop: CASSQGGSARMHTQYF. The CDR3 DNA reads as TGTGCCAGCAGCCAAGGGGGGAGCGCGAGGATGCATACGCAGTATTTT.

A few counts support this clonotype. The genes are TRBV19 and TRBJ2-7, with 8 bases that match TRBD2. This CDR3 contains 15 residues. The germline V gene has CDR1 LNHDA and CDR2 SQIVND (reference sequence). J lost 3 bases, V lost 4 bases, and 8 bases had no gene match. In DNA form, the CDR3 reads TGTGCCAGTAGTAACGAGGCGGGGGGTTACTACGAGCAGTACTTC. Translating it yields CASSNEAGGYYEQYF.

This chain uses TRBV4-1 with TRBJ2-1; 15 nucleotides match TRBD2. The germline V gene has CDR1 MGHRA and CDR2 YSYEKL. The CDR3 is made up of 18 amino acids. The V gene end was trimmed by 3 bases and the J gene end by 2 bases; junction bases not matched to a gene: 5. The CDR3: CASSQDGTSGGTYNEQFF. The CDR3 bases are TGCGCCAGCAGCCAGGACGGGACTAGCGGGGGGACCTACAATGAGCAGTTCTTC.

This clonotype was recorded a few times. One junction end disagrees with the germline gene, perhaps due to a read error. This chain connects TRBV7-9 to TRBJ1-3; no firm D call. Germline lookup yields CDR1 SEHNR and CDR2 FQNEAQ (reference sequence). The CDR3 has 13 residues. In DNA form, the CDR3 reads TGTGCCAGCAGCTTAGTTTCAGCCCAACCGGATATTTTT. This sequence encodes CASSLVSAQPDIF.

This clonotype was detected ten times or more. The chain employs TRBV12-3 or TRBV12-4 and TRBJ2-6; D gene ambiguous. Trimming removed 5 bases at V and 4 bases at J, with 9 bases between. CDR3 size: 14 residues. The chain's CDR3 is CASSGVWGANVLTF. CDR3 coding DNA: TGTGCCAGCAGTGGCGTGTGGGGGGCCAACGTCCTGACTTTC.

V and J are TRBV4-3 and TRBJ2-5; 7 bases map to TRBD1. Germline V gene lookup returns CDR1 LGHNA and CDR2 YSLEER. The CDR3 length is 15 residues. V gave up 0 bases and J gave up 3 bases; unmatched junction bases: 4. The CDR3: CASSQDGQGEETQYF. DNA of the CDR3: TGCGCCAGCAGCCAAGATGGGCAGGGGGAAGAGACCCAGTACTTC.

Only a few counts were recorded for this clonotype. J is TRBJ2-5 and V is TRBV3-1; TRBD2 might be the D (5 bases). V was trimmed by 6 bases and J by 5 bases, leaving 13 bases between them. The length of the CDR3 is 13 residues. Looked up from germline, CDR1 is LGHDT and CDR2 is YNNKEL (reference sequence). The CDR3 is CASSPSIVETQYF. The CDR3 bases are TGTGCCAGCAGTCCTAGCATCGTGGAGACCCAGTACTTC.

This clonotype was found many times. The CDR3 DNA sequence: TGTGCCAGCAGCGTAGCTATGGCAGGGGGCAACAATGAGCAGTTCTTC. Translating gives CASSVAMAGGNNEQFF. The chain employs TRBV9 and TRBJ2-1, with 8 bases lining up with TRBD1. J lost 5 bases, V lost 0 bases, and 7 bases had no gene match. Germline V lookup: CDR1 SGDLS, CDR2 YYNGEE. The CDR3 loop spans 16 amino acids. Based on the CDR3 plus reference TRBV9 and TRBJ2-1, the full variable domain is DSGVTQTPKHLITATGQRVTLRCSPRSGDLSVYWYQQSLDQGLQFLIQYYNGEERAKGNILERFSAQQFPDLHSELNLSSLELGDSALYFCASSVAMAGGNNEQFFGPGTRLTVL.

The chain recombines TRBV20-1 with TRBJ2-1; no clear D gene. Trimming pared 5 bases from V and 1 base from J, leaving 18 bases between. This CDR3 has 16 residues. The germline CDR1 and CDR2 sequences are DFQATT and SNEGSKA (reference sequence). CDR3 amino acids: CSALAEVRFSYNEQFF. CDR3 DNA sequence: TGCAGTGCTCTTGCGGAAGTCCGTTTTTCCTACAATGAGCAGTTCTTC.

The V and J genes are TRBV2 and TRBJ2-3; 15 bases are a match to TRBD2. Germline V gene lookup returns CDR1 SNHLY and CDR2 FYNNEI. This CDR3 contains 19 residues. Losses at the gene ends were 3 bases for V and 4 bases for J; bases not matched to a gene: 11. This CDR3 reads CASSDGLAGGPYSPDTQYF. The CDR3 nucleotides read TGTGCCAGCAGTGATGGACTAGCGGGGGGGCCATACAGCCCAGATACGCAGTATTTT.

V is TRBV12-3 or TRBV12-4 and J is TRBJ1-2, with D possibly being TRBD1 (5 bases). The CDR3 consists of 14 residues. V was trimmed by 5 bases and J by 6 bases, leaving 16 bases between them. CDR3 sequence: CASSPRQKGNGYTF. The CDR3 region has the DNA TGTGCCAGCAGTCCCCGACAGAAGGGTAATGGCTACACCTTC.

This clonotype was counted at least ten times. This chain links TRBV6-2 or TRBV6-3 with TRBJ2-7; TRBD1 might be the D (6 bases). This CDR3 spans 13 amino acids. V lost 2 bases and J lost 6, with 11 bases in between. CDR1 is MNHEY, CDR2 SVGEGT, per germline. CDR3 protein: CASSYPATGEQYF. CDR3 DNA: TGTGCCAGCAGTTACCCCGCGACAGGCGAGCAGTACTTC.

This clonotype came up a few times. J is TRBJ1-1 and V is TRBV2; 9 bases are shared with TRBD1. This CDR3 region has 15 residues. V lost 6 bases to trimming and J lost 7 bases; unmatched junction nucleotides: 12. In germline, CDR1 is SNHLY, CDR2 FYNNEI. For the CDR3, the DNA is TGTGCCAGCAGACCACAGGGGGCGATAACACTTGAAGCTTTCTTT. This gives the protein CASRPQGAITLEAFF. Full variable domain (remainder filled in from reference TRBV2 and TRBJ1-1): EPEVTQTPSHQVTQMGQEVILRCVPISNHLYFYWYRQILGQKVEFLVSFYNNEISEKSEIFDDQFSVERPDGSNFTLKIRSTKLEDSAMYFCASRPQGAITLEAFFGQGTRLTVV.

This clonotype has at least ten counts. The chain joins TRBV12-3 or TRBV12-4 to TRBJ2-3, with D hard to call. The CDR3 is 15 amino acids. V was shortened by 3 bases and J by 1 base, with 11 bases between the two germline ends. CDR3 nucleotide sequence: TGTGCCAGCAGTTTGGTTGCCTTAGGCACAGATACGCAGTATTTT. The encoded protein is CASSLVALGTDTQYF.

As regards this clonotype: A much larger clone differs by one base, so this may be a read error. The V gene is TRBV12-3 or TRBV12-4, the J gene TRBJ1-6; perhaps TRBD1 as D (5 bases). The CDR3 loop spans 13 amino acids. The CDR3 region is CVSSLYRNSPLHF. The CDR3 DNA reads TGTGTCAGCAGTTTATACAGGAATTCACCCCTCCACTTT.

This clonotype was seen many times. Here the CDR3 DNA reads TGTGCCAGCAGTGAATATTGGAACACTGAAGCTTTCTTT. It encodes CASSEYWNTEAFF. The chain carries TRBV25-1 and TRBJ1-1, with D unclear. Trimming cost V 0 bases and J 1 base, with 3 bases left between them. This CDR3 spans 13 amino acids. Germline V gives CDR1 MGHDK, CDR2 SYGVNS.

This clonotype was seen a few times. The chain combines TRBV5-4 with TRBJ2-5; either TRBD1 or TRBD2 may supply D (6 bases each). CDR3 length equals 14 residues. CDR1 is SGHNT, CDR2 YYREEE, per germline (reference sequence). V was shortened by 10 bases and J by 2 bases, with 18 bases between the two germline ends. CDR3 sequence (DNA): TGTGCCTCCAATCACCGGGGGCCACAAGAGACCCAGTACTTC. This translates into CASNHRGPQETQYF.